These 4 T cell receptor beta chains were sequenced from one sample in a study of T cell responses to AZD1222 COVID-19 vaccine. This table comes from immunoSEQ multiplex PCR, and its TCRdb copy is limited to in-frame clones, with some not included. The sample holds over 150,000 clones, 92% seen once. This specimen was peripheral blood, taken on day 0 of MenACWY control vaccination. Receptors were obtained from an adult in good health.

The sample holds a few counts of this clone. The chain is built from TRBV21-1 and TRBJ2-4; TRBD1, the D gene given by the table, was not confirmed from the DNA. TRBV21-1 is shown as a pseudogene. The CDR3 runs to 18 residues. The CDR3: CASSELLPQGSSKNIQYF. For the CDR3, the DNA is TGTGCCAGCAGCGAGCTTCTTCCACAGGGCTCATCCAAAAACATTCAGTACTTC.

The chain combines TRBV9 with TRBJ2-3, with D possibly being TRBD1 (6 bases). V was clipped by 3 bases and J by 5 bases, with 19 bases between them. This CDR3 has 16 residues. The germline V gene encodes CDR1 SGDLS and CDR2 YYNGEE. The CDR3 coding sequence is TGTGCCAGCAGCGGTTGGCCGAAGGGACAAGGAGATACGCAGTATTTT. Protein: CASSGWPKGQGDTQYF.

The sample holds a few counts of this clone. Written as DNA, the CDR3 is TGTGCCAGCAGCCGGGGTAGGAACTATGGCTACACCTTC. As protein: CASSRGRNYGYTF. The chain employs TRBV6-5 and TRBJ1-2; D is uncertain. V dropped 6 bases and J dropped 2 bases, with 10 bases sitting between them. CDR3 length: 13 amino acids. Looked up from germline, CDR1 is MNHEY and CDR2 is SVGAGI.

The rearrangement uses TRBV7-9 and TRBJ2-2; 7 bases line up with TRBD1. This CDR3 has 14 residues. J gave up 3 bases and V 7 bases, and 5 bases lay outside the gene matches. CDR1 is SEHNR, CDR2 FQNEAQ, per germline (reference sequence). The CDR3 DNA follows: TGTGCCAGCACCATCCAGGGGGACACCGGGGAGCTGTTTTTT. Its protein is CASTIQGDTGELFF.